Listed here is a single T cell receptor beta chain. These data come from a study of blood T cell repertoires in COVID-19. The protocol was immunoSEQ multiplex PCR, while the TCRdb copy is restricted to in-frame clones and leaves out a portion. The sample yields about 110,000 clones, roughly four fifths seen once. The clonotype comes from a woman in her seventies with acute or convalescent COVID-19. Sample: peripheral blood.

CDR3: CASRGARETQYF. CDR3 coding DNA: TGTGCCAGCCGGGGGGCCCGAGAGACCCAGTACTTC. The V gene is TRBV27, the J gene TRBJ2-5; weak D call: TRBD2 (7 bases). Trimming shortened V by 8 bases and J by 4 bases, and 11 bases separated the two germline ends. Germline assignment: CDR1 MNHEY and CDR2 SMNVEV (reference sequence). This CDR3 has 12 amino acids.